This TCR beta chain stems from a study of blood T cells in healthy people across ages. A second PCR of roughly 7 to 11 cycles used a sample-barcoded 5' primer and a J-beta primer mix. Tagging of each cDNA molecule was performed by a template-switch adaptor with 12 random nucleotides. MiXCR, run by TCRdb on the 5' RACE reads, gives a single entry per CDR3 protein. The top ten hold about 21% of the sample, which has fewer than 2 million distinct CDR3 sequences, approximately 40% seen once. The V and J ends lost 3 bases and 7 bases respectively, with 13 bases between them. The length of the CDR3 is 13 residues. Germline V lookup: CDR1 LNHNV, CDR2 YYDKDF (reference sequence). For this clonotype: Its antigen remains unidentified.

Study findings and constraints: There was a strong correlation between TCR beta diversity and naive T cell percentage.

The study recruited healthy Caucasian donors from Russia who were aged about 6 to 100. J is TRBJ2-7 and V is TRBV15; no clear D gene. The sequenced sample was blood. The sequence derives from a human donor in good health. In DNA, the CDR3 is TGTGCCACCAGCAGTGACAAATGGGCGGAGCAGTACTTC. Protein sequence: CATSSDKWAEQYF.